This T cell receptor beta chain came from a study of blood T cell repertoires in COVID-19. Study-level background: Specimens from acute and convalescent COVID-19 originated in the United States, Italy and Spain. PBMCs, B-cell-depleted T cells, or T cells were the source of the cDNA or gDNA that made up the material.

As originally analysed: The authors estimated nucleated cell counts from reference gene primer amplification. TCRdb keeps only in-frame clones here, not all; method: immunoSEQ multiplex PCR. V, J and clone size were drawn from that table, and D and trimming were deduced from the DNA. The sample includes tens of thousands of clones, approximately 83% seen only once; the top ten take roughly 2.5%. The CDR3 spans 16 residues. The V gene lost 1 base and the J gene lost 0 bases, with 12 bases spanning the gap. Germline CDR1 SGHTA, CDR2 FQGNSA. This clonotype was sampled from a man older than 75 with active or convalescent COVID-19. Sequenced: peripheral blood. This sequence joins TRBV7-2 and TRBJ1-2; D gene unclear. CDR3 in amino acids: CASSLVGDGTNYGYTF. The CDR3 DNA is TGTGCCAGCAGCTTAGTGGGAGATGGCACTAACTATGGCTACACCTTC. The complete variable domain, with remaining parts taken from reference TRBV7-2 and TRBJ1-2, reads GAGVSQSPSNKVTEKGKDVELRCDPISGHTALYWYRQSLGQGLEFLIYFQGNSAPDKSGLPSDRFSAERTGGSVSTLTIQRTQQEDSAVYLCASSLVGDGTNYGYTFGSGTRLTVV.